Listed below are T cell receptor beta chains from one sample, sequenced in a study of OX40 agonist ivuxolimab in advanced cancers. The data were produced by immunoSEQ multiplex PCR, yet TCRdb's version contains in-frame clones alone and is incomplete. The data hold roughly 64,000 clones, with 84% observed a single time. The source was CD4+ or CD8+ T cells sorted from blood, collected in a trial of the OX40 agonist ivuxolimab. These receptors originate from an adult with an advanced solid tumor such as melanoma, head and neck, liver or kidney cancer. Both conserved end residues are part of each CDR3. The D gene is left open where the match is weak. Rows give clone size only sometimes, using once, few, many, or a class for an expanded clone.

D	V	J	size	CDR3	DNA
NA	TRBV19	TRBJ2-7	NA	CASSQGPLYEQYF	TGTGCCAGTAGTCAAGGGCCCCTCTACGAGCAGTACTTC
NA	TRBV11-2	TRBJ1-3	NA	CASSTATDTIYF	TGTGCCAGCAGCACAGCTACCGACACCATATATTTT
TRBD1	TRBV7-9	TRBJ1-2	NA	CASSLGGQGAGGYTF	TGTGCCAGCAGCCTCGGTGGACAGGGGGCGGGTGGCTACACCTTC
NA	TRBV12-5	TRBJ2-1	NA	CASGSDPQGNEQFF	TGTGCTAGTGGTTCTGACCCCCAGGGGAATGAGCAGTTCTTC
NA	TRBV7-8	TRBJ2-6	NA	CAGGRSGANVLTF	TGTGCCGGGGGGAGGTCTGGGGCCAACGTCCTGACTTTC
NA	TRBV6-6	TRBJ2-5	once	CASSQREERETQYF	TGTGCCAGCAGTCAGAGGGAGGAACGAGAGACCCAGTACTTC
TRBD2	TRBV11-2	TRBJ2-1	NA	CASQPSGPYNEQFF	TGTGCCAGCCAGCCTAGCGGGCCCTACAATGAGCAGTTCTTC
NA	TRBV11-1	TRBJ2-7	NA	CASSLITGEQYF	TGTGCCAGCAGCTTGATCACTGGCGAGCAGTACTTC
NA	TRBV4-3	TRBJ2-7	NA	CASSHAQQLGYEQYF	TGCGCCAGCAGCCACGCTCAGCAGTTAGGATACGAGCAGTACTTC
NA	TRBV7-6	TRBJ2-2	once	CASSLQPGEGTGELFF	TGTGCCAGCAGCTTACAGCCCGGAGAAGGGACCGGGGAGCTGTTTTTT
NA	TRBV11-1	TRBJ1-1	NA	CASSPAKGEAFF	TGTGCCAGCAGCCCCGCAAAAGGTGAAGCTTTCTTT
TRBD2	TRBV9	TRBJ2-1	NA	CASSVVASGRFPLNEQFF	TGTGCCAGCAGCGTAGTTGCTAGCGGGAGGTTCCCGTTGAATGAGCAGTTCTTC
NA	TRBV5-4	TRBJ1-2	NA	CASSFTFQEGYGYTF	TGTGCCAGCAGCTTCACTTTCCAAGAGGGGTATGGCTACACCTTC
NA	TRBV29-1	TRBJ2-1	once	CSVEKEAHEQFF	TGCAGCGTTGAAAAGGAGGCCCATGAGCAGTTCTTC
NA	TRBV30	TRBJ1-1	NA	CAWSVSLSKAFF	TGTGCCTGGAGTGTATCCCTTTCTAAAGCTTTCTTT
NA	TRBV9	TRBJ2-5	NA	CASSVAPADQETQYF	TGTGCCAGCAGCGTAGCCCCGGCAGACCAAGAGACCCAGTACTTC
NA	TRBV9	TRBJ1-2	NA	CASSVASAQGFGYTF	TGTGCCAGCAGCGTAGCCTCCGCACAGGGATTTGGCTACACCTTC
NA	TRBV5-4	TRBJ2-1	once	CASSAHYEQFF	TGTGCCAGCAGCGCCCACTATGAGCAGTTCTTC
NA	TRBV6-6	TRBJ1-3	NA	CASRSSLGRGGNTIYF	TGTGCCAGCAGATCTTCTTTGGGCCGGGGAGGAAACACCATATATTTT
NA	TRBV11-2	TRBJ2-7	NA	CASSLDRVYEQYF	TGTGCCAGCAGCTTAGATAGGGTCTACGAGCAGTACTTC
NA	TRBV6-1	TRBJ2-5	few	CALRGTQYF	TGTGCCTTAAGGGGGACCCAGTACTTC
NA	TRBV4-1	TRBJ1-2	NA	CASSHILREGGYTF	TGCGCCAGCAGCCACATTCTTAGGGAGGGTGGCTACACCTTC
NA	TRBV30	TRBJ1-2	NA	CAWSGPTSNYGYTF	TGTGCCTGGAGTGGACCAACTTCTAACTATGGCTACACCTTC
NA	TRBV15	TRBJ2-5	few	CATSRELRTSRGQETQYF	TGTGCCACCAGCAGAGAATTGAGAACTAGCCGGGGGCAAGAGACCCAGTACTTC
TRBD1	TRBV10-3	TRBJ1-5	NA	CAISGDRAEDQPQHF	TGTGCCATCAGCGGGGACAGGGCTGAGGACCAGCCCCAGCATTTT
NA	TRBV5-4	TRBJ1-1	NA	CASSLGLLNTEAFF	TGTGCCAGCAGCTTGGGTCTTCTAAACACTGAAGCTTTCTTT
TRBD1	TRBV18	TRBJ2-5	once	CASSRGQGWVETQYF	TGTGCCAGCTCACGGGGACAGGGATGGGTAGAGACCCAGTACTTC
TRBD1	TRBV30	TRBJ2-7	NA	CAWDRAYEQYF	TGTGCCTGGGACAGGGCCTACGAGCAGTACTTC
TRBD2	TRBV10-3	TRBJ2-3	NA	CAIRSGSADTQYF	TGTGCCATCAGAAGCGGGAGCGCGGATACGCAGTATTTT
TRBD2	TRBV5-4	TRBJ2-2	NA	CASSRNHGGATGELFF	TGTGCCAGCAGCCGAAACCACGGGGGGGCAACCGGGGAGCTGTTTTTT
NA	TRBV7-2	TRBJ2-1	NA	CASSLGGTNNEQFF	TGTGCCAGCAGCTTAGGTGGGACAAACAATGAGCAGTTCTTC
NA	TRBV18	TRBJ2-5	NA	CASSPAGSGETQYF	TGTGCCAGCTCACCAGCAGGTTCGGGGGAGACCCAGTACTTC
TRBD2	TRBV23-1	TRBJ2-3	NA	CASTQPLAGGSTDTQYF	TGCGCCAGCACCCAGCCTCTAGCGGGAGGTAGTACAGATACGCAGTATTTT
NA	TRBV2	TRBJ1-1	NA	CASSSKRTVTNTEAFF	TGTGCCAGCAGCTCGAAGAGGACAGTGACAAACACTGAAGCTTTCTTT